Listed below are T cell receptor beta chains from one sample, sequenced in a study of blood T cell repertoires in COVID-19. Libraries were prepared by immunoSEQ multiplex PCR; TCRdb keeps only in-frame clonotypes and omits some of them. The table has 200,000 to 250,000 clones, about 88% seen once. The sequenced sample was peripheral blood. The origin of the receptors is a woman between 55 and 75 years old with acute or convalescent COVID-19. CDR3s include the opening cysteine and the closing phenylalanine or tryptophan. The order of the fields is V gene, J gene, clone size, D gene, CDR3 DNA, CDR3 protein. A D gene is named only where the DNA matches it firmly. Clone size is shown for a subset of rows, as once, few, many or a class of expanded clone.

V gene: TRBV5-1; J gene: TRBJ1-1; clone size: .; D gene: TRBD1; CDR3 DNA: TGCGCCAGCAGCGGACCGTCGAATACAGGGGCGAACACTGAAGCTTTCTTT; CDR3 protein: CASSGPSNTGANTEAFF
V gene: TRBV7-9; J gene: TRBJ1-1; clone size: once; D gene: .; CDR3 DNA: TGTGCCAGCAGCTTAATGGGGAGGGACACTGAAGCTTTCTTT; CDR3 protein: CASSLMGRDTEAFF
V gene: TRBV6-6; J gene: TRBJ1-5; clone size: .; D gene: .; CDR3 DNA: TGTGCCAGCAGAACAGGTTTTAGCAATCAGCCCCAGCATTTT; CDR3 protein: CASRTGFSNQPQHF
V gene: TRBV28; J gene: TRBJ2-1; clone size: .; D gene: TRBD1; CDR3 DNA: TGTGCCAGCAGTTTGGGGACAGGTTACAATGAGCAGTTCTTC; CDR3 protein: CASSLGTGYNEQFF
V gene: TRBV6-5; J gene: TRBJ2-3; clone size: once; D gene: TRBD1; CDR3 DNA: TGTGCCAGCGGAGACAGGGGGACAGATACGCAGTATTTT; CDR3 protein: CASGDRGTDTQYF
V gene: TRBV9; J gene: TRBJ1-2; clone size: .; D gene: TRBD1; CDR3 DNA: TGTGCCAGCAGCGTAAGTCTGGACAGGGTGAATGGCTACACCTTC; CDR3 protein: CASSVSLDRVNGYTF
V gene: TRBV10-1; J gene: TRBJ1-6; clone size: once; D gene: .; CDR3 DNA: TGCGCCAGCAGTGCGGGTAATTCACCCCTCCACTTT; CDR3 protein: CASSAGNSPLHF
V gene: TRBV6-6; J gene: TRBJ2-7; clone size: .; D gene: TRBD2; CDR3 DNA: TGTGCCAGCAGTTTAGGACTAGCGGAGGTCTCCTACGAGCAGTACTTC; CDR3 protein: CASSLGLAEVSYEQYF
V gene: TRBV27; J gene: TRBJ1-2; clone size: .; D gene: .; CDR3 DNA: TGTGCCAGCACCTCGGGGGGAGGCTATGGCTACACCTTC; CDR3 protein: CASTSGGGYGYTF
V gene: TRBV5-6; J gene: TRBJ2-7; clone size: .; D gene: TRBD1; CDR3 DNA: TGTGCCAGCAGCGGGATGACAGGGCCGCGGAACGAGCAGTACTTC; CDR3 protein: CASSGMTGPRNEQYF
V gene: TRBV24-1; J gene: TRBJ2-2; clone size: .; D gene: TRBD1; CDR3 DNA: TGTGCCACCAGTGATTCCGGGACAGCCACTAAGACCGGGGAGCTGTTTTTT; CDR3 protein: CATSDSGTATKTGELFF
V gene: TRBV18; J gene: TRBJ1-5; clone size: .; D gene: TRBD1; CDR3 DNA: TGTGCCAGCTCAATGGAACAGGGGTCGGGTCAGCCCCAGCATTTT; CDR3 protein: CASSMEQGSGQPQHF
V gene: TRBV2; J gene: TRBJ2-3; clone size: .; D gene: .; CDR3 DNA: TGTGCCAGCAAGAGGGAGCACACAGATACGCAGTATTTT; CDR3 protein: CASKREHTDTQYF
V gene: TRBV27; J gene: TRBJ1-5; clone size: .; D gene: .; CDR3 DNA: TGTGCCAGCAGCCCTACCTCGACAGTAAATCAGCCCCAGCATTTT; CDR3 protein: CASSPTSTVNQPQHF
V gene: TRBV7-2; J gene: TRBJ2-3; clone size: .; D gene: .; CDR3 DNA: TGTGCCAGCAGCCCCCAGAACACAGATACGCAGTATTTT; CDR3 protein: CASSPQNTDTQYF
V gene: TRBV6-5; J gene: TRBJ1-1; clone size: .; D gene: TRBD1; CDR3 DNA: TGTGCCAGCAGTTACCTTGACAGGGTCGCTGAAGCTTTCTTT; CDR3 protein: CASSYLDRVAEAFF
V gene: TRBV19; J gene: TRBJ2-1; clone size: .; D gene: TRBD2; CDR3 DNA: TGTGCCAGTAGTATTGCTAGCGGGGGGACCTACAATGAGCAGTTCTTC; CDR3 protein: CASSIASGGTYNEQFF
V gene: TRBV5-1; J gene: TRBJ2-3; clone size: .; D gene: TRBD2; CDR3 DNA: TGCGCCAGCAGCACTGGACTAGCGGGGGGCACAGATACGCAGTATTTT; CDR3 protein: CASSTGLAGGTDTQYF
V gene: TRBV4-1; J gene: TRBJ2-7; clone size: .; D gene: TRBD1; CDR3 DNA: TGCGCCAGCAGCCGCGGACAGGGTTTTTTCGAGCAGTACTTC; CDR3 protein: CASSRGQGFFEQYF
V gene: TRBV6-5; J gene: TRBJ1-1; clone size: .; D gene: TRBD1; CDR3 DNA: TGTGCCAGCAGTTCCAGACAGGGATTGAGGACTGAAGCTTTCTTT; CDR3 protein: CASSSRQGLRTEAFF
V gene: TRBV7-2; J gene: TRBJ2-3; clone size: .; D gene: .; CDR3 DNA: TGTGCCAGCAGCTTGACAAGCGGAGGCACAGATACGCAGTATTTT; CDR3 protein: CASSLTSGGTDTQYF
V gene: TRBV19; J gene: TRBJ1-2; clone size: .; D gene: TRBD1; CDR3 DNA: TGTGCCAGTAGTATACTAAGGACAGGCGCTGGCTACACCTTC; CDR3 protein: CASSILRTGAGYTF
V gene: TRBV4-3; J gene: TRBJ2-3; clone size: .; D gene: .; CDR3 DNA: TGCGCCAGCAGCCAAGACCGCGTGAGCACAGATACGCAGTATTTT; CDR3 protein: CASSQDRVSTDTQYF
V gene: TRBV7-9; J gene: TRBJ2-7; clone size: .; D gene: .; CDR3 DNA: TGTGCCAGCAGCTTAGAGTCCCAGGCCTACGAGCAGTACTTC; CDR3 protein: CASSLESQAYEQYF
V gene: TRBV5-4; J gene: TRBJ1-2; clone size: .; D gene: TRBD1; CDR3 DNA: TGTGCCAGCAGAGAGCAGGACAGGGCCCTCTATGGCTACACCTTC; CDR3 protein: CASREQDRALYGYTF
V gene: TRBV3-1/TRBV3-2; J gene: TRBJ1-1; clone size: .; D gene: .; CDR3 DNA: TGTGCCAGCAGCCAGGGGGCAAGCACTGAAGCTTTCTTT; CDR3 protein: CASSQGASTEAFF
V gene: TRBV7-2; J gene: TRBJ2-7; clone size: .; D gene: TRBD2; CDR3 DNA: TGTGCCAGCACCATGAGCGGGACTTTATACGAGCAGTACTTC; CDR3 protein: CASTMSGTLYEQYF
V gene: TRBV6-5; J gene: TRBJ2-7; clone size: .; D gene: .; CDR3 DNA: TGTGCCAGCAGGTTTCGGTATACAGTACCCTACGAGCAGTACTTC; CDR3 protein: CASRFRYTVPYEQYF
V gene: TRBV6-2/TRBV6-3; J gene: TRBJ1-2; clone size: few; D gene: TRBD1; CDR3 DNA: TGTGCCAGCAGTTACCTGAGTGGAGGGGGCGGTGGCTACACCTTC; CDR3 protein: CASSYLSGGGGGYTF
V gene: TRBV10-3; J gene: TRBJ2-1; clone size: few; D gene: TRBD2; CDR3 DNA: TGTGCCATCAGTGACCCCGGGACTAGTAAAGATGAGCAGTTCTTC; CDR3 protein: CAISDPGTSKDEQFF
V gene: TRBV7-9; J gene: TRBJ1-4; clone size: .; D gene: .; CDR3 DNA: TGTGCCAGCGGCCCGGGGGATGAAAAACTGTTTTTT; CDR3 protein: CASGPGDEKLFF
V gene: TRBV3-1/TRBV3-2; J gene: TRBJ2-2; clone size: .; D gene: TRBD1; CDR3 DNA: TGTGCCAGCAGACGGGACAGCGCGAACACCGGGGAGCTGTTTTTT; CDR3 protein: CASRRDSANTGELFF
V gene: TRBV5-5; J gene: TRBJ2-3; clone size: .; D gene: TRBD1; CDR3 DNA: TGTGCCAGCAGCTCTCAGGGGGCGGATACGCAGTATTTT; CDR3 protein: CASSSQGADTQYF
V gene: TRBV24-1; J gene: TRBJ1-4; clone size: .; D gene: TRBD1; CDR3 DNA: TGTGCCACCAGTGACCCTGCCGGGACAGGGGGTGAAAAACTGTTTTTT; CDR3 protein: CATSDPAGTGGEKLFF
V gene: TRBV30; J gene: TRBJ2-2; clone size: .; D gene: TRBD2; CDR3 DNA: TGTGCCTGGAGTGTACGGGGGGTTAATACCGGGGAGCTGTTTTTT; CDR3 protein: CAWSVRGVNTGELFF
V gene: TRBV6-1; J gene: TRBJ1-5; clone size: .; D gene: TRBD1; CDR3 DNA: TGTGCCAGCAGTGGGGGACAGGGGAGGGGCAATCAGCCCCAGCATTTT; CDR3 protein: CASSGGQGRGNQPQHF
V gene: TRBV7-9; J gene: TRBJ1-6; clone size: few; D gene: .; CDR3 DNA: TGTGCCAGCAGCCCCGACAGGATTGTTTCACCCCTCCACTTT; CDR3 protein: CASSPDRIVSPLHF
V gene: TRBV29-1; J gene: TRBJ2-2; clone size: .; D gene: .; CDR3 DNA: TGCAGCGTTGAGGCCTCGGGGGAGCTGTTTTTT; CDR3 protein: CSVEASGELFF
V gene: TRBV21-1; J gene: TRBJ2-4; clone size: .; D gene: .; CDR3 DNA: TGTGCCAGCAGCAAAGGACAGGAAAAGGGGAACATTCAGTACTTC; CDR3 protein: CASSKGQEKGNIQYF
V gene: TRBV10-1; J gene: TRBJ1-1; clone size: .; D gene: TRBD1; CDR3 DNA: TGCGCCAGCAGTTGGGACAGGGGGCGAGGTGAAGCTTTCTTT; CDR3 protein: CASSWDRGRGEAFF
V gene: TRBV2; J gene: TRBJ2-1; clone size: .; D gene: .; CDR3 DNA: TGTGCCAGTACCGAAGGACAGAGCTCCTACAATGAGCAGTTCTTC; CDR3 protein: CASTEGQSSYNEQFF
V gene: TRBV4-2; J gene: TRBJ2-7; clone size: few; D gene: TRBD2; CDR3 DNA: TGTGCCAGCAGCCCCGTAGCGGGAGAGGCCTACGAGCAGTACTTC; CDR3 protein: CASSPVAGEAYEQYF
V gene: TRBV24-1; J gene: TRBJ1-5; clone size: once; D gene: .; CDR3 DNA: TGTGCCACCAGTGAGACTGGCATAAATCAGCCCCAGCATTTT; CDR3 protein: CATSETGINQPQHF
V gene: TRBV2; J gene: TRBJ1-3; clone size: .; D gene: .; CDR3 DNA: TGTGCCAGCAGTCTAGCCTACACCATATATTTT; CDR3 protein: CASSLAYTIYF
V gene: TRBV3-1/TRBV3-2; J gene: TRBJ1-4; clone size: once; D gene: TRBD1; CDR3 DNA: TGTGCCAGCAGCCAAGAGGACAGGGGGCGAGAAAAACTGTTTTTT; CDR3 protein: CASSQEDRGREKLFF
V gene: TRBV5-8; J gene: TRBJ1-6; clone size: .; D gene: .; CDR3 DNA: TGTGCCAGCAGCTCTACAGGGACCTATAATTCACCCCTCCACTTT; CDR3 protein: CASSSTGTYNSPLHF